What follows are 31 T cell receptor beta chains derived from one specimen sequenced in a study of a mutant IDH1 vaccine in newly diagnosed glioma (dated by TCRdb to about 2021). Libraries were built with the immunoSEQ multiplex PCR assay. Drawn from immuneACCESS, this table holds only the in-frame rearrangements with V and J called that TCRdb kept. Clones are partly lost; checked studies trace under half to an unresolved V gene and leave the rest unexplained. For this sample there are about 23,000 clones; roughly 85% appear just once. The ten largest clones represent over 7% of the sample. In light of the paper, this sample's time point label describes: week 11, during vaccination. Each vaccine dose was 300 ug of a 20-mer mutant IDH1 peptide in Montanide, given subcutaneously with topical imiquimod. These TCRs are of unknown antigen specificity. The sample was PBMCs, taken from a glioma patient whose treatment included an IDH1 peptide vaccine. Every receptor here comes from a middle-aged man with glioma.

V and J are TRBV30 and TRBJ1-1, with TRBD1 matching over 8 bases. The CDR3 length is 14 residues. CDR1 is GTSNPN and CDR2 is SVGIG in the germline V gene (reference sequence). Trimming removed 0 bases from V and 1 base from J; junction bases left unmatched: 1. The CDR3 loop reads CAWSVGTGNTEAFF. CDR3 DNA: TGTGCCTGGAGTGTAGGGACAGGGAACACTGAAGCTTTCTTT.

The CDR3 is CASSPEGPSSYEQYF. CDR3 sequence (DNA): TGTGCCAGCAGCCCTGAGGGCCCCAGCTCCTACGAGCAGTACTTC. The chain carries TRBV4-2 and TRBJ2-7, with a possible D match to TRBD2 (5 bases). Germline V gene sequence: CDR1 LGHNA, CDR2 YNFKEQ. The V gene lost 4 bases and the J gene lost 0 bases, with 13 bases spanning the gap. The CDR3 is made up of 15 amino acids.

The chain links TRBV6-1 to TRBJ1-2, with 8 bases aligning to TRBD1. With 2 bases clipped from V and 0 bases from J, the junction kept 2 bases outside the gene matches. In germline, CDR1 is MNHNS, CDR2 SASEGT. The CDR3 extends over 15 amino acids. The CDR3 coding sequence is TGTGCCAGCAGTGAATGGACAGGGCCTAACTATGGCTACACCTTC. It codes for CASSEWTGPNYGYTF.

The sample holds a few counts of this clone. The chain has TRBV5-6 and TRBJ1-1; D unclear. Germline lookup yields CDR1 SGHDT and CDR2 YYEEEE. The length of the CDR3 is 13 residues. V was cut by 0 bases and J by 8 bases, with 11 bases left in between. In DNA form, the CDR3 reads TGTGCCAGCAGCTTGGAGCCAGAATCCGAAGCTTTCTTT. It specifies CASSLEPESEAFF.

V gene TRBV6-5 combines with J gene TRBJ1-1; TRBD1 is a possible D gene (5 bases). Germline-derived CDR1 and CDR2 are MNHEY and SVGAGI. The CDR3 consists of 14 residues. Trimming shortened V by 4 bases and J by 4 bases, and 13 bases separated the two germline ends. The CDR3, as DNA: TGTGCCAGCAGTTCCCCGGGGGGGTTCACTGAAGCTTTCTTT. Translation: CASSSPGGFTEAFF.

The V and J genes are TRBV11-2 and TRBJ2-1, with 7 bases identical to TRBD1. The CDR3 has 14 amino acids. Germline CDR1 and CDR2: SGHAT and FQNNGV. V was clipped by 5 bases and J by 3 bases; unmatched bases: 4. The DNA of the CDR3 is TGTGCCAGCAGCGCAACAGGGGTCTACAATGAGCAGTTCTTC. Amino acids: CASSATGVYNEQFF.

This clone was seen just once. This rearrangement joins TRBV7-2 to TRBJ1-4; 7 nucleotides match TRBD1. Unmatched junction bases numbered 7, after V lost 3 bases and J lost 3 bases. The CDR3 consists of 16 residues. Germline V lookup: CDR1 SGHTA, CDR2 FQGNSA. CDR3 DNA: TGTGCCAGCAGCTTGGGGGGGACAGCCTCTAATGAAAAACTGTTTTTT. Amino acids: CASSLGGTASNEKLFF.

The chain is built from TRBV5-1 and TRBJ2-1; TRBD1 matches at 8 bases. The CDR3 covers 17 residues. Germline loops: CDR1 SGHRS, CDR2 YFSETQ. Unmatched junction bases numbered 14, after V lost 4 bases and J lost 5 bases. CDR3 coding DNA: TGCGCCAGCAGCAGACAGGGGCAAGGTTATAGCGACAATGAGCAGTTCTTC. This encodes CASSRQGQGYSDNEQFF.

This chain joins TRBV2 and TRBJ2-7, with 12 bases lining up with TRBD2. This CDR3 region has 18 residues. J was trimmed by 9 bases and V by 7 bases; bases with no gene match: 22. CDR1 is SNHLY, CDR2 FYNNEI, per germline. The CDR3 region has the DNA TGTGCCAGCACGTCCCGGAGACAGGGGTGGACTAGCGGGATTGCGCAGTACTTC. Protein product: CASTSRRQGWTSGIAQYF.

This sequence joins TRBV12-5 and TRBJ2-1; D ambiguous. This CDR3 region has 13 residues. The V gene lost 2 bases and the J gene lost 9 bases, with 11 bases spanning the gap. Germline lookup yields CDR1 LGHNT and CDR2 FRNRAP. CDR3 protein: CASGLTPPLEQFF. The CDR3 bases are TGTGCTAGTGGTTTGACACCTCCGCTTGAGCAGTTCTTC.

This chain connects TRBV7-8 to TRBJ1-1, with D uncertain. V gave up 5 bases and J gave up 5 bases, with 12 bases separating them. CDR1 and CDR2 (germline): SGHVS, FQNEAQ. The CDR3 has 13 residues. CDR3 DNA: TGTGCCAGCAGCCTTGGACTGGAGACTGAAGCTTTCTTT. Translated, it gives CASSLGLETEAFF.

The chain employs TRBV19 and TRBJ1-4, with 7 bases aligning to TRBD1. The V gene's germline CDR1 is LNHDA and CDR2 SQIVND (reference sequence). The CDR3 has 14 amino acids. With 4 bases clipped from V and 4 bases from J, the junction kept 3 bases outside the gene matches. The CDR3: CASSNRDSNEKLFF. The CDR3 nucleotides are TGTGCCAGTAGTAACCGGGACAGTAATGAAAAACTGTTTTTT.

The chain carries TRBV7-2 and TRBJ2-1; a possible D gene is TRBD2 (5 bases). The CDR3 consists of 13 residues. Trimming cost V 0 bases and J 10 bases, with 10 bases left between them. Germline CDR1 is SGHTA and CDR2 is FQGNSA. The CDR3 DNA reads as TGTGCCAGCAGCTTAGCCCTGGACTGGGAGCAGTTCTTC. It encodes CASSLALDWEQFF.

The rearrangement uses TRBV2 and TRBJ2-2; D might be TRBD2 (5 bases). The CDR3 has 14 residues. V was shortened by 7 bases and J by 1 base, with 10 bases between the two germline ends. Germline V lookup: CDR1 SNHLY, CDR2 FYNNEI. The CDR3 spells CASKEAENTGELFF. DNA for the CDR3: TGTGCCAGCAAGGAGGCTGAGAACACCGGGGAGCTGTTTTTT.

This clone was seen a single time. V is TRBV5-4 and J is TRBJ1-2; tentatively, D is TRBD1 (5 bases). Germline V lookup: CDR1 SGHNT, CDR2 YYREEE (reference sequence). Between the trimmed V and J ends, which lost 3 bases and 3 bases, there was a span of 9 bases. CDR3 size: 13 residues. The CDR3 bases are TGTGCCAGCAGCTCGATAGGGGACTATGGCTACACCTTC. This encodes CASSSIGDYGYTF.

This rearrangement joins TRBV5-4 to TRBJ2-7; TRBD1 is a possible D gene (7 bases). Germline CDR1 SGHNT, CDR2 YYREEE (reference sequence). V shed 4 bases and J shed 1 base, with 15 bases lying between them. The CDR3 is made up of 15 amino acids. DNA for the CDR3: TGTGCCAGCAGCGGAGGGACAGTCTCATCCTACGAGCAGTACTTC. Translated, it gives CASSGGTVSSYEQYF.

This chain joins TRBV9 and TRBJ1-1; TRBD1 is a possible D gene (6 bases). The CDR3 covers 13 residues. Trimming left V 2 bases short and J 9 bases short, with 14 bases between. Germline V gives CDR1 SGDLS, CDR2 YYNGEE. The CDR3 region has the DNA TGTGCCAGCAGCGTGGGGGGGCTCGATCAAGCTTTCTTT. Translated, it gives CASSVGGLDQAFF.

The rearrangement joins TRBV6-6 to TRBJ2-1, with D maybe TRBD2 (6 bases). The CDR3 totals 13 residues. The germline gives CDR1 MNHNY, CDR2 SVGAGI (reference sequence). V lost 4 bases to trimming and J lost 5 bases, with 9 bases between them. CDR3: CASSWDWNNEQFF. The DNA of the CDR3 is TGTGCCAGCAGTTGGGACTGGAACAATGAGCAGTTCTTC.

The chain joins TRBV27 to TRBJ2-7, with 12 bases matching TRBD2. V shed 5 bases, J shed 6 bases, and the junction held 11 bases outside the gene matches. From germline, CDR1 is MNHEY and CDR2 SMNVEV (reference sequence). CDR3 length: 16 amino acids. The CDR3 loop reads CASSPLSSGRACEQYF. The DNA of the CDR3 is TGTGCCAGCAGTCCTCTATCTAGCGGGAGGGCCTGCGAGCAGTACTTC.

The chain has TRBV27 and TRBJ2-3; no clear D gene. Germline V CDR1 and CDR2: MNHEY, SMNVEV (reference sequence). This CDR3 contains 13 residues. V was clipped by 5 bases and J by 0 bases, with 6 bases between them. CDR3 residues: CASSPSSTDTQYF. The CDR3 DNA is TGTGCCAGCAGTCCCTCTAGCACAGATACGCAGTATTTT.

In this sample, this clone turned up once. The chain employs TRBV7-2 and TRBJ2-1, with 13 positions matching TRBD2. V gave up 3 bases and J gave up 10 bases; unmatched junction bases: 15. Per the germline V gene, CDR1 is SGHTA and CDR2 is FQGNSA. The CDR3 loop spans 18 amino acids. DNA of the CDR3: TGTGCCAGCAGCTTGGGGACTAGCGGGATTCGCCTCGGAGGGGAGCAGTTCTTC. It codes for CASSLGTSGIRLGGEQFF.

This chain uses TRBV19 with TRBJ2-5; 13 nucleotides agree with TRBD2. Germline CDR1 is LNHDA and CDR2 is SQIVND (reference sequence). The CDR3 covers 14 residues. The V gene end was trimmed by 5 bases and the J gene end by 6 bases; junction bases not matched to a gene: 3. CDR3 in DNA: TGTGCCAGTAGTTGGACTAGCGGGAGCCAGACCCAGTACTTC. Protein sequence: CASSWTSGSQTQYF.

The rearrangement uses TRBV6-5 and TRBJ1-3; D unresolved. V was cut by 5 bases and J by 3 bases, with 11 bases left in between. Germline assignment: CDR1 MNHEY and CDR2 SVGAGI. The CDR3 loop spans 14 amino acids. This CDR3 is CASSPLTDGNTIYF. CDR3 coding DNA: TGTGCCAGCAGTCCTTTGACGGATGGAAACACCATATATTTT.

The CDR3 is CASSLGGQGPKNIQYF. In DNA, the CDR3 is TGTGCCAGCAGCTTGGGGGGACAGGGCCCCAAAAACATTCAGTACTTC. The rearrangement links TRBV5-4 to TRBJ2-4; TRBD1 matches at 9 bases. Germline CDR1 and CDR2: SGHNT and YYREEE (reference sequence). The CDR3 totals 16 residues. J lost 2 bases, V lost 0 bases, and 3 bases had no gene match. The complete variable domain, with remaining parts taken from reference TRBV5-4 and TRBJ2-4, reads ETGVTQSPTHLIKTRGQQVTLRCSSQSGHNTVSWYQQALGQGPQFIFQYYREEENGRGNFPPRFSGLQFPNYSSELNVNALELDDSALYLCASSLGGQGPKNIQYFGAGTRLSVL.

The genes are TRBV6-1 and TRBJ2-7; D ambiguous. Germline values: CDR1 MNHNS, CDR2 SASEGT. This CDR3 region has 14 residues. Trimming pared 1 base from V and 2 bases from J, leaving 9 bases between. DNA of the CDR3: TGTGCCAGCAGTGAAGTGAACAGAGCCTACGAGCAGTACGTC. Residues: CASSEVNRAYEQYV.

This clone was picked up one time. V and J are TRBV11-2 and TRBJ2-3; 7 bases map to TRBD2. The germline CDR1 and CDR2 sequences are SGHAT and FQNNGV. Germline trimming cut 1 base from V and 6 bases from J; bases unmatched to any gene: 7. The CDR3 covers 15 residues. DNA of the CDR3: TGTGCCAGCAGCTTAGTAAGGGTAGCGGGCGATACGCAGTATTTT. Amino acids: CASSLVRVAGDTQYF.

This sequence joins TRBV19 and TRBJ1-5, with a tentative D call TRBD1 (5 bases). Germline-derived CDR1 and CDR2 are LNHDA and SQIVND (reference sequence). The CDR3 extends over 14 amino acids. Trimming shortened V by 10 bases and J by 4 bases, and 17 bases separated the two germline ends. CDR3 nucleotides: TGTGCCACCGTACCCGGGGCAGGTAATCAGCCCCAGCATTTT. This sequence encodes CATVPGAGNQPQHF.

The J gene is TRBJ2-1, the V gene TRBV29-1, with 13 bases identical to TRBD2. CDR1 and CDR2 from the germline V gene are SQVTM and ANQGSEA. The CDR3 runs 14 residues. Trimming removed 6 bases from V and 5 bases from J; junction bases left unmatched: 4. CDR3 in DNA: TGCAGCGTCTCCGGGACTAGCGGGAACAATGAGCAGTTCTTC. Translation gives CSVSGTSGNNEQFF.

The chain recombines TRBV6-5 with TRBJ1-1; D ambiguous. V was trimmed by 8 bases and J by 0 bases, leaving 10 bases between them. The CDR3 has 13 residues. Germline lookup yields CDR1 MNHEY and CDR2 SVGAGI. The CDR3 DNA sequence: TGTGCCAGCCCCATCGAAATGAACACTGAAGCTTTCTTT. It encodes CASPIEMNTEAFF.

The chain employs TRBV10-1 and TRBJ2-3; 10 nucleotides agree with TRBD2. V trimming: 5 bases; J trimming: 4 bases; junction bases outside the gene matches: 3. The CDR3 is 14 residues long. Per the germline V gene, CDR1 is WNHNN and CDR2 is SYGVQD (reference sequence). CDR3 protein: CASSPGTSADTQYF. The DNA of the CDR3 is TGCGCCAGCAGTCCCGGGACTAGCGCAGATACGCAGTATTTT.

The chain joins TRBV19 to TRBJ2-1; the match to TRBD1 covers 10 bases. Per the germline V gene, CDR1 is LNHDA and CDR2 is SQIVND (reference sequence). This CDR3 has 14 residues. The junction had 5 bases not matched to a gene; V was cut back by 6 bases and J by 6 bases. The CDR3 protein is CASRTGTGVNEQFF. The CDR3 bases are TGTGCCAGTAGAACCGGGACAGGGGTCAATGAGCAGTTCTTC.